This T cell receptor (beta chain) was identified during a study of shared clonotypes between healthy human individuals. There were only Caucasian adults among the donors, and all lived in Nashville, Tennessee. Extraction of genomic DNA in unsorted samples used about 90 million PBMCs. Unsorted PBMCs provided DNA that was sequenced on ten immunoSEQ deep assay plates. Sequenced by immunoSEQ multiplex PCR; TCRdb stores in-frame clones only, minus some. Among 520,000 or so clones listed, around 79% were seen once. Sequenced sample: PBMCs. The TCR comes from a woman aged 40 to 49 in good health. Some clones in this sample may be carry-over from other donors' samples.

The CDR3 nucleotides are TGTGCCAGTAGTATCGCTTCCAGATATGGCTACACCTTC. Protein: CASSIASRYGYTF. This chain connects TRBV19 to TRBJ1-2, with D uncertain. Germline-derived CDR1 and CDR2 are LNHDA and SQIVND (reference sequence). CDR3 length: 13 amino acids. V was trimmed by 3 bases and J by 5 bases, leaving 10 bases between them.